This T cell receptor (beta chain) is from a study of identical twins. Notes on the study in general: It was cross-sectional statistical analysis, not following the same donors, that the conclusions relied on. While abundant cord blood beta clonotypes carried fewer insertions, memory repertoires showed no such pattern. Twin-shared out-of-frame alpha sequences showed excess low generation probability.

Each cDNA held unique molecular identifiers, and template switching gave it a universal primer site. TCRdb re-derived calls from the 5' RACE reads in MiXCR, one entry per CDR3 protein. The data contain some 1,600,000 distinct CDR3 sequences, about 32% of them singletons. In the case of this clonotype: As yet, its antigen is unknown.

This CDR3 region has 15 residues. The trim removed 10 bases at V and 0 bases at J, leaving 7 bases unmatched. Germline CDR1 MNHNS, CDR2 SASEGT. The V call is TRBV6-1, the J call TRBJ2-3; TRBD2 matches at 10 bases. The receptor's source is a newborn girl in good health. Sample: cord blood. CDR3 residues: CAKPSGRASTDTQYF. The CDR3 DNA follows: TGTGCCAAGCCAAGCGGGAGGGCCAGCACAGATACGCAGTATTTT.